This T cell receptor (beta chain) comes out of a study of response to subunit inactivated influenza vaccine. Study results and caveats: Only a handful of new T cells, the authors suggested, are recruited with each seasonal influenza vaccination.

This clonotype was seen repeatedly, ten times or more. Its antigen is undetermined. TCRdb processed the RT-PCR reads anew with MiXCR; each CDR3 protein has one entry. The sample consists of more than 400,000 distinct CDR3 sequences, around 7.9% of them appearing once. This clonotype was obtained from a man aged 50-75 years who received an inactivated influenza vaccine. Source: PBMCs from blood, taken less than 25 months after vaccination.

CDR3 sequence reads: CASSLVGTTSYEQYF. For the CDR3, the DNA is TGTGCCAGCAGCTTGGTGGGGACAACCTCCTACGAGCAGTACTTC. The gene calls are TRBV5-6 and TRBJ2-7; D possibly corresponds to TRBD1 (6 bases). The germline V and J ends were trimmed by 0 bases and 0 bases, with 10 bases remaining between them. From germline, CDR1 is SGHDT and CDR2 YYEEEE. CDR3 length: 15 amino acids.